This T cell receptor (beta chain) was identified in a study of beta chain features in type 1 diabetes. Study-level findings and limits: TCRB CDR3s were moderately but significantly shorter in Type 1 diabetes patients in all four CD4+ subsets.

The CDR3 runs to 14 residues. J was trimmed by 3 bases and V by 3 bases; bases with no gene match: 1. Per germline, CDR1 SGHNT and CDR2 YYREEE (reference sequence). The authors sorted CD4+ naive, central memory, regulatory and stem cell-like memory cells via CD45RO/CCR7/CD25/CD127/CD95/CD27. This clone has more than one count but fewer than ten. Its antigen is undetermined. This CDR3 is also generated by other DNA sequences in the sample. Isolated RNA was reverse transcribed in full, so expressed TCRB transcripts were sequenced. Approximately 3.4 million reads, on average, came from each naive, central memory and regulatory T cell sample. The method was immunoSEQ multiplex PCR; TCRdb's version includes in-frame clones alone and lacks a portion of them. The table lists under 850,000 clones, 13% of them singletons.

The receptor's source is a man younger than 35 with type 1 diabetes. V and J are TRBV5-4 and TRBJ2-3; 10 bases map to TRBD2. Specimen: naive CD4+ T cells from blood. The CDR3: CASSSSGGTDTQYF. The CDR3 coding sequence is TGTGCCAGCAGCTCTAGCGGGGGAACAGATACGCAGTATTTT.